These 20 T cell receptor beta chains were all obtained from the same sample, sequenced in a study of T cells in Graves' hyperthyroidism and ophthalmopathy. RNA transcripts gave rise to amplified TCR beta CDR3 regions. The HTBI primer set was used in a first-round RT-PCR of the TCR CDR3. MiXCR, run by TCRdb on the multiplex PCR reads, gives a single entry per CDR3 protein. The sample includes about 300,000 distinct CDR3 sequences, approximately 14% seen only once; the top ten take approximately 7.9%. What was sequenced was blood. All receptors derive from a middle-aged woman with Graves' hyperthyroidism.

The chain carries TRBV12-3 or TRBV12-4 and TRBJ1-3, with D maybe TRBD1 (6 bases). The CDR3 contains 14 residues. The V gene lost 6 bases and the J gene lost 4 bases, with 13 bases spanning the gap. CDR3 DNA sequence: TGTGCCAGCAGCCCACAACAGGGAGGAAACACCATATATTTT. It translates to CASSPQQGGNTIYF.

The sample holds one count of this clonotype. This chain connects TRBV30 to TRBJ2-4; TRBD2 agrees at 12 bases. The CDR3 consists of 20 residues. V shed 0 bases and J 0 bases; nucleotides not matched to a gene: 12. The V gene's germline CDR1 is GTSNPN and CDR2 SVGIG (reference sequence). The chain's CDR3 is CAWSVPPGLAGLLAKNIQYF. CDR3 nucleotides: TGTGCCTGGAGTGTACCCCCGGGACTAGCGGGTTTACTAGCCAAAAACATTCAGTACTTC.

A remark on this clonotype: At one boundary the junction diverges from the germline segment, which might be a read error. V and J are TRBV24-1 and TRBJ2-1; tentatively, D is TRBD2 (6 bases). This CDR3 contains 18 residues. Germline-derived CDR1 and CDR2 are KGHDR and SFDVKD. The CDR3 nucleotides read TGTGCCACCAGTGATCCCGTTATAGCGGCTAGCTCCTACAATGAGCAGTTATTC. Its translation is CATSDPVIAASSYNEQLF.

There are many counts of this clonotype. The chain joins TRBV3-1 to TRBJ2-5, with TRBD2 matching over 11 bases. Germline V gene sequence: CDR1 LGHDT, CDR2 YNNKEL (reference sequence). V trimming: 4 bases; J trimming: 0 bases; junction bases outside the gene matches: 4. This CDR3 spans 16 amino acids. In DNA form, the CDR3 reads TGTGCCAGCAGCCCGGGACTAGCGGTAAACCAAGAGACCCAGTACTTC. This translates into CASSPGLAVNQETQYF.

This clonotype was seen ten or more times. V and J are TRBV5-1 and TRBJ2-7; 7 bases agree with TRBD2. This CDR3 contains 15 residues. Germline assignment: CDR1 SGHRS and CDR2 YFSETQ. With V trimmed by 0 bases and J by 5 bases, 8 bases remained unmatched. In DNA, the CDR3 is TGCGCCAGCAGCTTGGGGACTAGAGCGCTCCACGAGCAGTACTTC. The encoded protein is CASSLGTRALHEQYF.

This chain connects TRBV28 to TRBJ2-5, with D maybe TRBD1 (8 bases). This CDR3 has 12 residues. V lost 7 bases, J lost 7 bases, and 13 bases lay in between. The germline gives CDR1 MDHEN, CDR2 SYDVKM. As DNA, the CDR3 is TGTGCCAGCAAACAGGGGGAGGGGACCCAGTACTTC. Translating it yields CASKQGEGTQYF.

This clonotype was counted at least ten times. The gene calls are TRBV7-2 and TRBJ2-1; 15 positions agree with TRBD2. The V and J ends lost 1 base and 8 bases, in that order; junction bases with no gene match: 0. The CDR3 has 15 amino acids. The germline V gene has CDR1 SGHTA and CDR2 FQGNSA. The CDR3 region has the DNA TGTGCCAGCAGCTTAGGGACTAGCGGGAGGGATGAGCAGTTCTTC. It is translated as CASSLGTSGRDEQFF. Combining the CDR3 with reference TRBV7-2 and TRBJ2-1 gives the whole variable domain GAGVSQSPSNKVTEKGKDVELRCDPISGHTALYWYRQSLGQGLEFLIYFQGNSAPDKSGLPSDRFSAERTGGSVSTLTIQRTQQEDSAVYLCASSLGTSGRDEQFFGPGTRLTVL.

This clonotype showed up many times. The chain employs TRBV28 and TRBJ1-2, with D perhaps matching TRBD1 (5 bases). V dropped 3 bases and J dropped 3 bases, with 20 bases sitting between them. Per the germline V gene, CDR1 is MDHEN and CDR2 is SYDVKM. The CDR3 spans 17 residues. This CDR3 reads CASSLGVPSGVHYGYTF. The CDR3 bases are TGTGCCAGCAGTTTGGGTGTTCCGTCGGGGGTTCACTATGGCTACACCTTC.

This clonotype was observed a handful of times. A much larger clone lies one base from this, so it may be a read error. The V gene is TRBV28, the J gene TRBJ2-1; maybe TRBD1 (8 bases). V lost 6 bases, J lost 5 bases, and 17 bases lay in between. This CDR3 contains 15 residues. Germline V gene data show CDR1 as MDHEN and CDR2 as SYDVKM. The CDR3 spells CASRIGQGGNNEQFF. CDR3 in DNA: TGTGCCAGCAGGATCGGACAGGGAGGGAACAATGAGCAGTTCTTC.

CDR3 residues: CASSFGGGAGETQYF. The DNA for the CDR3 is TGTGCCAGCAGTTTCGGGGGGGGGGCTGGAGAGACCCAGTACTTC. The genes are TRBV6-5 and TRBJ2-5, with TRBD2 matching 8 bases. The CDR3 runs 15 residues. V lost 4 bases, J lost 4 bases, and 8 bases stayed unmatched. Germline V CDR1 and CDR2: MNHEY, SVGAGI.

This clonotype was counted at least ten times. The chain combines TRBV20-1 with TRBJ2-3; 8 bases align to TRBD2. Germline CDR1 and CDR2: DFQATT and SNEGSKA (reference sequence). There are 14 residues in the CDR3. Losses at the gene ends were 6 bases for V and 5 bases for J; bases not matched to a gene: 10. CDR3 bases: TGCAGTGCACACAGGCGGGAGGAAGGAGATACGCAGTATTTT. This encodes CSAHRREEGDTQYF.

The sample holds a few counts of this clonotype. The chain joins TRBV18 to TRBJ2-1; D is perhaps TRBD2 (6 bases). The CDR3 extends over 16 amino acids. The ends were cut back, 3 bases at V and 8 bases at J, with 20 bases in the middle. Per germline, CDR1 KGHSH and CDR2 LQKENI. The CDR3 here is CASSPAGYILADEQFF. The CDR3 nucleotides are TGTGCCAGCTCACCGGCGGGGTACATCCTCGCGGATGAGCAGTTCTTC.

The rearrangement uses TRBV5-4 and TRBJ2-4, with 7 nucleotides matching TRBD1. V gave up 0 bases and J gave up 6 bases; unmatched junction bases: 3. This CDR3 has 14 residues. The germline V gene has CDR1 SGHNT and CDR2 YYREEE (reference sequence). CDR3 protein: CASSLAQGTNIQYF. The CDR3 DNA reads TGTGCCAGCAGCTTGGCACAGGGGACAAACATTCAGTACTTC.

J is TRBJ1-1 and V is TRBV5-1; D is unresolved. CDR3 size: 15 residues. The germline V gene has CDR1 SGHRS and CDR2 YFSETQ. Trimming left V 5 bases short and J 1 base short, with 15 bases between. The CDR3 coding sequence is TGCGCCAGCAGGTCCGGGTTAGGGAGGAACACTGAAGCTTTCTTT. This gives the protein CASRSGLGRNTEAFF.

At least ten counts were recorded for this clonotype. The chain combines TRBV7-2 with TRBJ2-1, with D unresolved. With 2 bases removed from V and 4 bases from J, the gap between germline ends came to 6 bases. The CDR3 is 13 amino acids. CDR1 is SGHTA, CDR2 FQGNSA, per germline. The CDR3 DNA reads TGTGCCAGCAGCTTATCGCAGTACAATGAGCAGTTCTTC. It codes for CASSLSQYNEQFF.

This clonotype was counted at least ten times. The V gene is TRBV6-1, the J gene TRBJ1-1; no reliable D call. Trimming cost V 2 bases and J 2 bases, with 9 bases left between them. The germline gives CDR1 MNHNS, CDR2 SASEGT. CDR3 length equals 14 residues. In DNA, the CDR3 is TGTGCCAGCAGTGAATTCCAAAGTAACACTGAAGCTTTCTTT. It encodes CASSEFQSNTEAFF.

The chain employs TRBV6-4 and TRBJ1-5; D gene uncertain. Trimming took off 7 bases at V and 3 bases at J, with 10 bases between the two ends. CDR1 and CDR2 from the germline V gene are MRHNA and SNTAGT. The CDR3 has 13 amino acids. The CDR3 region has the DNA TGTGCCAGCACAGACCGAGACAATCAGCCCCAGCATTTT. It specifies CASTDRDNQPQHF.

This clonotype has at least ten counts. The chain carries TRBV7-6 and TRBJ1-6, with a possible D match to TRBD1 (6 bases). Trimming stripped 2 bases from V and 7 bases from J, with 15 bases between. Germline assignment: CDR1 SGHVS and CDR2 FNYEAQ. The CDR3 spans 16 residues. Here the CDR3 DNA reads TGTGCCAGCAGCTTATTTCCCCGGGGGCGCAATTCACCCCTCCACTTT. This gives the protein CASSLFPRGRNSPLHF.

This clonotype occurred many times. This rearrangement joins TRBV11-3 to TRBJ2-1, with 9 bases aligning to TRBD1. This CDR3 has 13 residues. Trimming removed 5 bases from V and 8 bases from J; junction bases left unmatched: 4. CDR1 and CDR2 (germline): SGHNT, YENEEA. DNA of the CDR3: TGTGCCAGCAGCCGGGACAGGGCCTATGAGCAGTTCTTC. Residues: CASSRDRAYEQFF.

This clonotype was counted ten times or more. The chain uses TRBV7-9 and TRBJ2-7, with 9 nucleotides matching TRBD2. CDR3 length equals 16 residues. Germline lookup yields CDR1 SEHNR and CDR2 FQNEAQ (reference sequence). Trimming at V came to 5 bases and at J to 2 bases, leaving 10 bases not matched to a gene. The CDR3 sequence: CASSPRSAGGTYEQYF. CDR3 nucleotide sequence: TGTGCCAGCAGCCCCCGATCCGCGGGGGGGACCTACGAGCAGTACTTC.